This paragraph reports one T cell receptor (beta chain). Trimming took 4 bases from V and 1 from J, leaving 7 bases between them. Germline CDR1 and CDR2: LNHDA and SQIVND (reference sequence). The CDR3 sequence is 13 residues long. This sample is part of a study of T cells after yellow fever vaccination. MiXCR was run by TCRdb on the 5' RACE reads, yielding one entry per CDR3 protein. The table lists about 74,000 distinct CDR3 sequences, roughly 7.4% of them singletons. This TCR was sampled from a man aged 18-30 years who received the YFV17D yellow fever vaccine. Sequences were derived from CD8+ T cells sorted from PBMCs, sampled 5 to 6 days after the first yellow fever vaccination. The V call is TRBV19, the J call TRBJ1-1; D is unclear. The DNA for the CDR3 is TGTGCCAGTAGTAGCTCGGGGAACACTGAAGCTTTCTTT. Translating it yields CASSSSGNTEAFF.